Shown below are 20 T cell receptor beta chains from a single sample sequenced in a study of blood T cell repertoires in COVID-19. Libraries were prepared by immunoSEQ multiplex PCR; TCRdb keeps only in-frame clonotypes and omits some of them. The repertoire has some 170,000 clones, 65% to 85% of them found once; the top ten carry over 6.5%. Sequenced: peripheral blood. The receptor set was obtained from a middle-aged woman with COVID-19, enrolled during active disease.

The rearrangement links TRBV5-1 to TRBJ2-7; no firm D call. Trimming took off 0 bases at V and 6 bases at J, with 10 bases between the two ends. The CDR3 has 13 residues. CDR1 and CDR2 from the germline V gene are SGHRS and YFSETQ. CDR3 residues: CASSLESLPEQYF. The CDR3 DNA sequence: TGCGCCAGCAGCTTGGAGTCACTACCCGAGCAGTACTTC.

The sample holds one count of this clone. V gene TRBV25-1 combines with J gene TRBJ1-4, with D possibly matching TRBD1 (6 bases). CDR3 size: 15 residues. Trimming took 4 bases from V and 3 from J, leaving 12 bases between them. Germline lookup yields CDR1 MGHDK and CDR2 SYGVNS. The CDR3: CASSGLQGSNEKLFF. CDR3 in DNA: TGTGCCAGCAGTGGACTCCAGGGGTCTAATGAAAAACTGTTTTTT.

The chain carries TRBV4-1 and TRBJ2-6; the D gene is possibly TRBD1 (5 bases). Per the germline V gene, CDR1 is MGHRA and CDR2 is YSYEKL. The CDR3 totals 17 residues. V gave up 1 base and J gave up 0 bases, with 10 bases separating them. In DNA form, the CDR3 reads TGCGCCAGCAGCCAAGGGGAACAGGTCTCTGGGGCCAACGTCCTGACTTTC. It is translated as CASSQGEQVSGANVLTF.

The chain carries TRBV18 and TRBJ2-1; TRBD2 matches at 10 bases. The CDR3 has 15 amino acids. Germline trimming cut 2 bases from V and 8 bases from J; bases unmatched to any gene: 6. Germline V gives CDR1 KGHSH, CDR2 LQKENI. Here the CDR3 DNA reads TGTGCCAGCTCACCAGAGATAGCGGGGGGCTATGAGCAGTTCTTC. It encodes CASSPEIAGGYEQFF.

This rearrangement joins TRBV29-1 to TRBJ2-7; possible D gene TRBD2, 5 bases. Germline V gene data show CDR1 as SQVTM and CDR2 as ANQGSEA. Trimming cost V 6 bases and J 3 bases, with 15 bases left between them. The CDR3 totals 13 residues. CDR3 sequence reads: CSVRTVDFYEQYF. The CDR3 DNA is TGCAGCGTCCGGACTGTAGATTTCTACGAGCAGTACTTC.

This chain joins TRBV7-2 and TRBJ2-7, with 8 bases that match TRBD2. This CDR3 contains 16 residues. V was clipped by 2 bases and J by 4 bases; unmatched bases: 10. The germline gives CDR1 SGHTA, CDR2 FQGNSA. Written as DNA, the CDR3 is TGTGCCAGCAGCTTATCCAGCACGCGGGAGGTTTACGAGCAGTACTTC. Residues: CASSLSSTREVYEQYF. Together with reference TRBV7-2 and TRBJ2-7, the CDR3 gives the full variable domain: GAGVSQSPSNKVTEKGKDVELRCDPISGHTALYWYRQSLGQGLEFLIYFQGNSAPDKSGLPSDRFSAERTGGSVSTLTIQRTQQEDSAVYLCASSLSSTREVYEQYFGPGTRLTVT.

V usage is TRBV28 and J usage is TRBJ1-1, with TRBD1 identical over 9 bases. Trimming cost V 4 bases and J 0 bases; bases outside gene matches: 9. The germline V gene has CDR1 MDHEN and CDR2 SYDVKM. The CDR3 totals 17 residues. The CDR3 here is CASSSPGQGNLNTEAFF. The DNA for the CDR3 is TGTGCCAGCAGTTCTCCGGGACAGGGTAATCTGAACACTGAAGCTTTCTTT. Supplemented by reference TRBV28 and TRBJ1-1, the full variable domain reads DVKVTQSSRYLVKRTGEKVFLECVQDMDHENMFWYRQDPGLGLRLIYFSYDVKMKEKGDIPEGYSVSREKKERFSLILESASTNQTSMYLCASSSPGQGNLNTEAFFGQGTRLTVV.

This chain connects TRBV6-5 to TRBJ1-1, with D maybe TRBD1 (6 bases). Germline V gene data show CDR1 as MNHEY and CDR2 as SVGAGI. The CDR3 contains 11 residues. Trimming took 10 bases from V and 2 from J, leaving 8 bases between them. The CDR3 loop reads CATQGNTEAFF. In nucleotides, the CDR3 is TGTGCCACACAGGGAAACACTGAAGCTTTCTTT.

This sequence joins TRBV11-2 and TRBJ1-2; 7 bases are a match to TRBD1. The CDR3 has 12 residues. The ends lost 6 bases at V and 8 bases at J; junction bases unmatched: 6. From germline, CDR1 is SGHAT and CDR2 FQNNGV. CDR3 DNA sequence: TGTGCCAGCAGAGACAGGGAAGGAGGCTACACCTTC. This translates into CASRDREGGYTF. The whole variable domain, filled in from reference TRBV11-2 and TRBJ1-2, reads EAGVAQSPRYKIIEKRQSVAFWCNPISGHATLYWYQQILGQGPKLLIQFQNNGVVDDSQLPKDRFSAERLKGVDSTLKIQPAKLEDSAVYLCASRDREGGYTFGSGTRLTVV.

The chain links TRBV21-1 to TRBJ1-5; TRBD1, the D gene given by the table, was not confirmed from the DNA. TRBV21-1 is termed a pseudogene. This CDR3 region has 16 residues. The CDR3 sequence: CASSKRGPYSNQPQHF. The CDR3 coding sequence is TGTGCCAGCAGCAAAAGGGGGCCCTATAGCAATCAGCCCCAGCATTTT.

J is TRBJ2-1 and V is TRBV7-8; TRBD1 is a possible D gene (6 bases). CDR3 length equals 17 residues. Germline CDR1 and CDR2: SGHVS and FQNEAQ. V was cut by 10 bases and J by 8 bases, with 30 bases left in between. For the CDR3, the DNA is TGTGCCACCGAGGATACAGGGAATCGGCCTGGTGGATATGAGCAGTTCTTC. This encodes CATEDTGNRPGGYEQFF.

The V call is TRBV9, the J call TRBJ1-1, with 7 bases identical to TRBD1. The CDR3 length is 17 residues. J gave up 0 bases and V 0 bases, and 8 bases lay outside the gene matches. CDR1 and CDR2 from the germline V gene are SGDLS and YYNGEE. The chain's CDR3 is CASSVGGTDNMNTEAFF. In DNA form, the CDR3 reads TGTGCCAGCAGCGTAGGGGGGACAGATAACATGAACACTGAAGCTTTCTTT.

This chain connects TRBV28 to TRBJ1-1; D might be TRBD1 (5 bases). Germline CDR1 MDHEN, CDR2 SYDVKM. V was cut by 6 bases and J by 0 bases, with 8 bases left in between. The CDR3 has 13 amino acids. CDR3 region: CASSQTVNTEAFF. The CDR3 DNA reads TGTGCCAGCAGCCAGACAGTGAACACTGAAGCTTTCTTT.

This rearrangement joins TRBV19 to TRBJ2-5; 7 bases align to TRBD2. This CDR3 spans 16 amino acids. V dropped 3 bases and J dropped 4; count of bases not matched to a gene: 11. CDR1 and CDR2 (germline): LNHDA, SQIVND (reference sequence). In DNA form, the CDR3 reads TGTGCCAGTAGTATCACCGGGCCTGGGAGGGGAGAGACCCAGTACTTC. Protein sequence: CASSITGPGRGETQYF.

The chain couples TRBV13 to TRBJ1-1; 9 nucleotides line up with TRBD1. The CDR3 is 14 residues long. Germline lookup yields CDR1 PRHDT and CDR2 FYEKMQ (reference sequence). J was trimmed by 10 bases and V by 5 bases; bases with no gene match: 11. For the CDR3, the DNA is TGTGCCAGCAGCGAAGGGACAGGGCTCGGGGTAGCTTTCTTT. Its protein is CASSEGTGLGVAFF.

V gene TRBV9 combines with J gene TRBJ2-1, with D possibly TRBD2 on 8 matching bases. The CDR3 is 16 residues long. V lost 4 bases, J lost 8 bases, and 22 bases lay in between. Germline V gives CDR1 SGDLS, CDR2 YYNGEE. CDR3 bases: TGTGCCAGCAGCCGGGGGACAGCGGGAGTCTCCCATGAGCAGTTCTTC. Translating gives CASSRGTAGVSHEQFF.

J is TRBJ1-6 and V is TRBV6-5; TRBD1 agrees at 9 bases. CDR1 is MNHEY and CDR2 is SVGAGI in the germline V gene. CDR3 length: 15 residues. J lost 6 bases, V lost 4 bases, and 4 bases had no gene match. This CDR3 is CASSWGQGRNSPLHF. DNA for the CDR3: TGTGCCAGCAGTTGGGGACAGGGACGTAATTCACCCCTCCACTTT.

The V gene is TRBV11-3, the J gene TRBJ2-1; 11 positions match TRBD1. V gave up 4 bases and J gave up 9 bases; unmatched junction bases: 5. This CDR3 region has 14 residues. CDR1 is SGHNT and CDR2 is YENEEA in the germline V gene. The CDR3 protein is CASSSRDRGSEQFF. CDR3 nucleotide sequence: TGTGCCAGCAGCTCACGGGACAGGGGGAGTGAGCAGTTCTTC. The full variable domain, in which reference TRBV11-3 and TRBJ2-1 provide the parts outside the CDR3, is EAGVVQSPRYKIIEKKQPVAFWCNPISGHNTLYWYLQNLGQGPELLIRYENEEAVDDSQLPKDRFSAERLKGVDSTLKIQPAELGDSAVYLCASSSRDRGSEQFFGPGTRLTVL.

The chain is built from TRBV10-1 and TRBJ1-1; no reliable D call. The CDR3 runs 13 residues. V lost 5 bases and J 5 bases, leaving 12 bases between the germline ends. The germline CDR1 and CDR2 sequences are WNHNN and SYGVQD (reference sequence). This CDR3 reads CASSPRRGTEAFF. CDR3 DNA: TGCGCCAGCAGTCCACGGAGAGGGACTGAAGCTTTCTTT.

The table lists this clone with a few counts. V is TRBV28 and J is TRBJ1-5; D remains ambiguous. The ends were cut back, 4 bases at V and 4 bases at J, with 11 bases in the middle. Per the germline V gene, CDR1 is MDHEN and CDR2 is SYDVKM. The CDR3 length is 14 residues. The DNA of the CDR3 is TGTGCCAGCAGTTCCCCGTCGGGGAATCAGCCCCAGCATTTT. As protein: CASSSPSGNQPQHF.